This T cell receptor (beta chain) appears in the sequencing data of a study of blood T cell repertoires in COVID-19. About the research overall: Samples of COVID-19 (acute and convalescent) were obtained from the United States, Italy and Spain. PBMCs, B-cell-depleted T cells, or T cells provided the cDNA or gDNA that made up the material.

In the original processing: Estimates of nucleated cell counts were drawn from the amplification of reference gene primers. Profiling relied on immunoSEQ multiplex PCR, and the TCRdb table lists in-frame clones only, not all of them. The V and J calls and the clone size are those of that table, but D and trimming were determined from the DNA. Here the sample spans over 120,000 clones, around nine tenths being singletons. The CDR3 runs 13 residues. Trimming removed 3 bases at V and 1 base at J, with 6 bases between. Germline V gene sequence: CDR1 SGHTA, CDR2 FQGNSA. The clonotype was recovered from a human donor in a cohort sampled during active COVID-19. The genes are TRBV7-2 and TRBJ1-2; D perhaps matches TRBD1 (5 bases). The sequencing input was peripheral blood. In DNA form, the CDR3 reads TGTGCCAGCAGCTTGGACATTAACTATGGCTACACCTTC. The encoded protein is CASSLDINYGYTF.